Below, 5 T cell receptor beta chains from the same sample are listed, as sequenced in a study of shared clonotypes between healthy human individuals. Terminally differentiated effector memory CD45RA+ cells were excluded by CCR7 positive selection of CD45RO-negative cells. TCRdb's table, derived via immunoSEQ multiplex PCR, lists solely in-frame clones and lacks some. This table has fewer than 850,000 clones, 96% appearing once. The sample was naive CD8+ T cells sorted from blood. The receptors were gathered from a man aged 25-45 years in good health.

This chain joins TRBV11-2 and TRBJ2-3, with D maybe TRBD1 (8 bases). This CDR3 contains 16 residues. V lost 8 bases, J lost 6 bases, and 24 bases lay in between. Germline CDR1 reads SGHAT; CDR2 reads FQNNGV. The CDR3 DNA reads TGTGCCAGCCAGGGGGCTAGCGGACCAGCGGGGGATACGCAGTATTTT. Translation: CASQGASGPAGDTQYF.

CDR3 amino acids: CASSILSGQKLFF. The CDR3 DNA reads TGTGCCAGTAGTATATTATCGGGGCAGAAACTGTTTTTT. This chain joins TRBV19 and TRBJ1-4; D is perhaps TRBD1 (5 bases). V was pared by 2 bases and J by 11 bases, with 12 bases between. Per germline, CDR1 LNHDA and CDR2 SQIVND (reference sequence). The CDR3 length is 13 residues.

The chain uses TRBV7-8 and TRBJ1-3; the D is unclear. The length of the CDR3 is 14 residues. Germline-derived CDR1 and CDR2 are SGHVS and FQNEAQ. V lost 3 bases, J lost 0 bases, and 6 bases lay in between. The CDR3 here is CASSFTDSGNTIYF. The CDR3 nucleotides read TGTGCCAGCAGCTTTACCGACTCTGGAAACACCATATATTTT.

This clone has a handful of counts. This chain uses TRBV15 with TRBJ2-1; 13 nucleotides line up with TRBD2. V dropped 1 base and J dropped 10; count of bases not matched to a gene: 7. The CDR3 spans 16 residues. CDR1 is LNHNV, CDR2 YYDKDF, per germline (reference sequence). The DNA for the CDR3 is TGTGCCACCAGCAGAGGGATAGGACTAGCGGGAGACGAGCAGTTCTTC. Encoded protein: CATSRGIGLAGDEQFF.

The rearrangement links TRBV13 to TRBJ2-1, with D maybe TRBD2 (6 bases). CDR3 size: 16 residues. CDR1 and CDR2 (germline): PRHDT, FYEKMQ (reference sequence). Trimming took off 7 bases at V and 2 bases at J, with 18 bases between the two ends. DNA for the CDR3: TGTGCCAGCAACTCAAGGGGCGGCGGGACCTACAATGAGCAGTTCTTC. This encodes CASNSRGGGTYNEQFF.